This TCR beta chain was identified during a study of blood T cell repertoires in COVID-19 (dated by TCRdb to 2018 to 2020). Some background on the complete study: Samples from collaborators originated in the United States, Italy and Spain and spanned both the acute and convalescent phases of COVID-19. Samples came from the ongoing ImmuneRACE study (first 160 participants) plus 1,254 subjects from 6 global collaborators. Where HLA class I and class II types were available, the types were taken from metadata supplied by the sample provider, not from assay-based typing. The repertoires were released in a freely available public database intended as a resource for research on the immune response to SARS-CoV-2. The prospective study material was composed of cDNA or gDNA derived from T cells, B-cell-depleted T cells, or PBMCs. Subjects who had been exposed to COVID-19, were actively infected with it, or had recovered from it provided the deeply sampled blood TCRbeta repertoires that made up the dataset. A de-identified subject ID, COVID-19 status, age in years and sex were almost always included in the sample metadata.

Whole blood was collected in K2EDTA tubes by collaborating institutions according to the institutions' own protocols. Collaborator samples were shipped for TCRbeta analysis as frozen whole blood, isolated PBMCs, or DNA extracted from either sample type. The paper's findings and limits, for the study overall: How much clinical and demographic metadata was included differed by source and by participant, and the metadata was provided uncurated.

TCRbeta CDR3 regions were amplified from genomic DNA by means of the immunoSEQ Assay, a bias-controlled multiplex PCR. As for the original processing: The number of nucleated cells in each sample was estimated from the amplification of reference gene primers within the assay. To quantify the absolute abundance of each unique TCRbeta CDR3 rearrangement, sequence reads were collapsed and filtered. For each sample, productive Simpson clonality was calculated by taking the square root of Simpson's diversity index across productive rearrangements. TCRdb limited this immuneACCESS table to in-frame rearrangements with V and J called. A share of clones is missing; checked studies link under half to unresolved V genes, and the rest is unexplained. The V and J calls and clone size were taken over from that table, and D and trimming were inferred from the DNA. Recorded for this sample are about 54,000 clones; approximately 90% of them occurred a single time. The ten most abundant clones make up 7.5% to 9.5% of the sample.

Concerning this clone: This receptor's antigen is unknown. The input lacks base qualities; no much larger clone sits a single base away.

The germline V gene (reference sequence) sets CDR1 to LNHDA and CDR2 to SQIVND. Clipping removes 7 bases from V and 4 bases from J, with 8 as the unmatched junction base count. The CDR3 spans 15 residues, from the cysteine through the phenylalanine. Of all the DNA, just the CDR3 is kept, 45 bases in frame from base 1. The source of this sequence is a woman between 40 and 50 years old with active COVID-19. The specimen sequenced was peripheral blood. This chain is built from TRBV19 and TRBJ2-1, with 9 bases matching TRBD2. The CDR3 amino acid sequence is: CASTGGGALYNEQFF. The nucleotides read TGTGCCAGTACAGGCGGGGGGGCCCTATACAATGAGCAGTTCTTC.